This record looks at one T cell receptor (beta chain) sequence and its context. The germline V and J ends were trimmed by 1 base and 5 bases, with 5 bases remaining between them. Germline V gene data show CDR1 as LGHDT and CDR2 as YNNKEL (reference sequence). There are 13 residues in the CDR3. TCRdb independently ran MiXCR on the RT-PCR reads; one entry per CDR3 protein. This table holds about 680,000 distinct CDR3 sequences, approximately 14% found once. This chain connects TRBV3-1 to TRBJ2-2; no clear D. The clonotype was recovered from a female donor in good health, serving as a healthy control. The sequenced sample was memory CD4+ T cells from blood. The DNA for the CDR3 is TGTGCCAGCAGCCAAGGTTGGACCGGGGAGCTGTTTTTT. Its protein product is CASSQGWTGELFF.